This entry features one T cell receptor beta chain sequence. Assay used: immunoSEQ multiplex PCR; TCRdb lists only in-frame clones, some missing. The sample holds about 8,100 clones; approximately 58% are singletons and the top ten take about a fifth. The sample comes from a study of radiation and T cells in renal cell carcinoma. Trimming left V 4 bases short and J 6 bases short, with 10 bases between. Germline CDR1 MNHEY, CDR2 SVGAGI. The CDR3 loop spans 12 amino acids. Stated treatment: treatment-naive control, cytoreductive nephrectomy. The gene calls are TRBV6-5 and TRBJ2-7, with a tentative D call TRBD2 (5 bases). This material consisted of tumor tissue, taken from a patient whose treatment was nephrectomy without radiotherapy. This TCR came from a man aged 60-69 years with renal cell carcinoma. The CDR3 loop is CASSSTRGEQYF. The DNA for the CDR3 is TGTGCCAGCAGTTCAACTAGAGGCGAGCAGTACTTC.